One sample yielded the 29 T cell receptor beta chains listed below, sequenced in a study of pediatric ulcerative colitis. Clones were read by immunoSEQ multiplex PCR, and TCRdb kept only the in-frame ones, dropping some. The table lists about 64,000 clones, less than 90% of them singletons. What was sequenced was blood. These receptors were taken from a boy younger than 18 with severe ulcerative colitis.

The chain has TRBV11-3 and TRBJ2-7; 7 bases align to TRBD2. Trimming took 10 bases from V and 0 from J; bases not matched to a gene: 9. The CDR3 is made up of 14 amino acids. From germline, CDR1 is SGHNT and CDR2 YENEEA. The CDR3, as DNA: TGTGCCACCGCTCGGGGCGGGAGCTCCTACGAGCAGTACTTC. It encodes CATARGGSSYEQYF.

The chain combines TRBV11-3 with TRBJ1-2, with D possibly TRBD1 on 6 matching bases. This CDR3 is 12 amino acids long. V shed 5 bases and J shed 5 bases, with 9 bases lying between them. Germline lookup yields CDR1 SGHNT and CDR2 YENEEA. CDR3 nucleotides: TGTGCCAGCAGCGATGGACAGTATGGCTACACCTTC. The encoded protein is CASSDGQYGYTF. Using reference TRBV11-3 and TRBJ1-2 for the parts outside the CDR3, the full variable domain is EAGVVQSPRYKIIEKKQPVAFWCNPISGHNTLYWYLQNLGQGPELLIRYENEEAVDDSQLPKDRFSAERLKGVDSTLKIQPAELGDSAVYLCASSDGQYGYTFGSGTRLTVV.

This clone was counted only a few times. The chain carries TRBV19 and TRBJ1-1; the D is unclear. Deletions cut 6 bases from V and 6 bases from J, with 8 bases between. There are 11 residues in the CDR3. Germline assignment: CDR1 LNHDA and CDR2 SQIVND (reference sequence). The CDR3 DNA reads as TGTGCCAGTAGCCAATGGGCTGAAGCTTTCTTT. As protein: CASSQWAEAFF.

V gene TRBV7-2 combines with J gene TRBJ2-5, with D perhaps TRBD1 (6 bases). Per germline, CDR1 SGHTA and CDR2 FQGNSA. CDR3 length: 13 residues. V was pared by 5 bases and J by 7 bases, with 14 bases between. CDR3 amino acids: CASSVNRVGTQYF. The CDR3 DNA reads TGTGCCAGCAGCGTCAACAGGGTTGGGACCCAGTACTTC. Full variable domain (missing parts from reference TRBV7-2 and TRBJ2-5): GAGVSQSPSNKVTEKGKDVELRCDPISGHTALYWYRQSLGQGLEFLIYFQGNSAPDKSGLPSDRFSAERTGGSVSTLTIQRTQQEDSAVYLCASSVNRVGTQYFGPGTRLLVL.

This chain joins TRBV5-6 and TRBJ2-3; TRBD2 aligns across 10 bases. The CDR3 contains 15 residues. The germline V gene has CDR1 SGHDT and CDR2 YYEEEE. J was trimmed by 3 bases and V by 1 base; bases with no gene match: 2. The CDR3 nucleotides are TGTGCCAGCAGCTTGCTAGCGGGAGTAACAGATACGCAGTATTTT. Amino acid sequence: CASSLLAGVTDTQYF. The full variable domain, with the rest looked up from reference TRBV5-6 and TRBJ2-3, is DAGVTQSPTHLIKTRGQQVTLRCSPKSGHDTVSWYQQALGQGPQFIFQYYEEEERQRGNFPDRFSGHQFPNYSSELNVNALLLGDSALYLCASSLLAGVTDTQYFGPGTRLTVL.

This clone appeared a few times. The chain combines TRBV2 with TRBJ1-1; D uncertain. V gave up 0 bases and J gave up 3 bases, with 11 bases separating them. The CDR3 extends over 15 amino acids. Germline V gene lookup returns CDR1 SNHLY and CDR2 FYNNEI. In DNA, the CDR3 is TGTGCCAGCAGTGAAGCGAGTCGGAGGGACACTGAAGCTTTCTTT. Residues: CASSEASRRDTEAFF.

V gene TRBV14 combines with J gene TRBJ1-4; 8 bases line up with TRBD1. The germline gives CDR1 SGHDN, CDR2 FVKESK. V was clipped by 4 bases and J by 8 bases; unmatched bases: 6. CDR3 length equals 14 residues. Here the CDR3 reads CASSLGQVGEKLFF. The CDR3 DNA reads TGTGCCAGCAGCCTGGGACAGGTTGGCGAAAAACTGTTTTTT.

The chain employs TRBV4-3 and TRBJ2-7; the D gene is possibly TRBD1 (5 bases). The CDR3 contains 15 residues. Trimming took off 0 bases at V and 3 bases at J, with 12 bases between the two ends. The germline V gene has CDR1 LGHNA and CDR2 YSLEER. CDR3 sequence: CASSQDSDSLYEQYF. For the CDR3, the DNA is TGCGCCAGCAGCCAAGATTCCGACAGCCTCTACGAGCAGTACTTC.

This chain links TRBV14 with TRBJ1-2; D not certain. Trimming removed 0 bases from V and 8 bases from J, with 10 bases in between. The CDR3 runs to 13 residues. Per the germline V gene, CDR1 is SGHDN and CDR2 is FVKESK. The CDR3: CASSQDLAFGYTF. CDR3 sequence (DNA): TGTGCCAGCAGCCAAGATTTAGCATTCGGCTACACCTTC. Supplemented by reference TRBV14 and TRBJ1-2, the full variable domain reads EAGVTQFPSHSVIEKGQTVTLRCDPISGHDNLYWYRRVMGKEIKFLLHFVKESKQDESGMPNNRFLAERTGGTYSTLKVQPAELEDSGVYFCASSQDLAFGYTFGSGTRLTVV.

This chain links TRBV10-1 with TRBJ2-2; D perhaps matches TRBD2 (6 bases). This CDR3 has 15 residues. Germline V gene sequence: CDR1 WNHNN, CDR2 SYGVQD (reference sequence). Trimming cost V 4 bases and J 1 base, with 10 bases left between them. The CDR3, as DNA: TGCGCCAGCAGTGGGGGAGGCCTGAACACCGGGGAGCTGTTTTTT. It encodes CASSGGGLNTGELFF.

This sequence joins TRBV11-2 and TRBJ1-1; 7 bases agree with TRBD1. Germline V CDR1 and CDR2: SGHAT, FQNNGV. Trimming took 5 bases from V and 0 from J; bases not matched to a gene: 3. The CDR3 totals 14 residues. The CDR3 DNA sequence: TGTGCCAGCAGCCGACAGGGAATGAACACTGAAGCTTTCTTT. Protein sequence: CASSRQGMNTEAFF.

The V and J genes are TRBV5-4 and TRBJ2-5; 8 bases line up with TRBD2. CDR1 is SGHNT, CDR2 YYREEE, per germline (reference sequence). The CDR3 runs 14 residues. V was clipped by 0 bases and J by 3 bases; unmatched bases: 1. In DNA, the CDR3 is TGTGCCAGCAGCTTGGGACTAGCGAAAGAGACCCAGTACTTC. Its protein is CASSLGLAKETQYF.

The chain couples TRBV4-2 to TRBJ2-7, with 8 bases aligning to TRBD2. Trimming cost V 2 bases and J 2 bases; bases outside gene matches: 11. The CDR3 is 17 amino acids. Germline CDR1 is LGHNA and CDR2 is YNFKEQ. The CDR3 loop is CASSQQFSGGPAYEQYF. The DNA for the CDR3 is TGTGCCAGCAGCCAACAATTTTCGGGAGGGCCCGCCTACGAGCAGTACTTC.

The chain uses TRBV14 and TRBJ2-7, with TRBD2 matching over 8 bases. From germline, CDR1 is SGHDN and CDR2 FVKESK. The CDR3 loop spans 15 amino acids. Trimming removed 5 bases from V and 0 bases from J; junction bases left unmatched: 6. CDR3 residues: CASSRRSGSSYEQYF. Here the CDR3 DNA reads TGTGCCAGCAGCAGAAGGAGCGGGAGCTCCTACGAGCAGTACTTC. The complete variable domain, with remaining parts taken from reference TRBV14 and TRBJ2-7, reads EAGVTQFPSHSVIEKGQTVTLRCDPISGHDNLYWYRRVMGKEIKFLLHFVKESKQDESGMPNNRFLAERTGGTYSTLKVQPAELEDSGVYFCASSRRSGSSYEQYFGPGTRLTVT.

This rearrangement joins TRBV11-2 to TRBJ2-5, with 8 bases that match TRBD2. CDR1 and CDR2 (germline): SGHAT, FQNNGV. Unmatched junction bases numbered 15, after V lost 2 bases and J lost 7 bases. The CDR3 is 17 residues long. CDR3 in amino acids: CASSLPSNLGTRGTQYF. The CDR3 nucleotides are TGTGCCAGCAGCTTACCGTCGAACCTCGGGACTAGAGGGACCCAGTACTTC. Using reference TRBV11-2 and TRBJ2-5 for the parts outside the CDR3, the full variable domain is EAGVAQSPRYKIIEKRQSVAFWCNPISGHATLYWYQQILGQGPKLLIQFQNNGVVDDSQLPKDRFSAERLKGVDSTLKIQPAKLEDSAVYLCASSLPSNLGTRGTQYFGPGTRLLVL.

This clone was observed a single time. V gene TRBV10-2 combines with J gene TRBJ1-1; no definite D call. CDR3 length: 14 residues. Germline values: CDR1 WSHSY, CDR2 SAAADI. Trimming shortened V by 1 base and J by 0 bases, and 6 bases separated the two germline ends. The CDR3 loop is CASSELRMNTEAFF. CDR3 nucleotides: TGCGCCAGCAGTGAGTTACGGATGAACACTGAAGCTTTCTTT.

The CDR3 reads CASSRAAGEAFF. The CDR3 DNA is TGTGCCAGCAGCCGAGCGGCAGGTGAAGCTTTCTTT. The chain links TRBV7-6 to TRBJ1-1; unclear D gene. The CDR3 loop spans 12 amino acids. From germline, CDR1 is SGHVS and CDR2 FNYEAQ. The V end lost 5 bases, the J end lost 7 bases, and 11 bases lay between the germline ends.

V is TRBV10-3 and J is TRBJ2-5; TRBD2 matches at 8 bases. Trimming removed 3 bases from V and 4 bases from J; junction bases left unmatched: 4. CDR3 length: 14 residues. The germline V gene encodes CDR1 ENHRY and CDR2 SYGVKD. The CDR3 sequence: CAISDGLAGETQYF. The CDR3 coding sequence is TGTGCCATCAGTGACGGGCTAGCGGGAGAGACCCAGTACTTC.

The V call is TRBV4-1, the J call TRBJ2-1; D possibly uses TRBD1 or TRBD2 (5 bases each). V was trimmed by 1 base and J by 0 bases, leaving 16 bases between them. CDR1 is MGHRA, CDR2 YSYEKL, per germline. This CDR3 has 18 residues. In DNA, the CDR3 is TGCGCCAGCAGCCAAGGGGGACGTAGACAGAGCTCCTACAATGAGCAGTTCTTC. Its protein is CASSQGGRRQSSYNEQFF.

The chain has TRBV19 and TRBJ2-7, with 8 bases identical to TRBD2. The CDR3 has 14 amino acids. The V gene's germline CDR1 is LNHDA and CDR2 SQIVND (reference sequence). Germline trimming cut 5 bases from V and 3 bases from J; bases unmatched to any gene: 6. CDR3: CASSEAGAVYEQYF. The CDR3 DNA follows: TGTGCCAGTAGTGAAGCGGGAGCAGTCTACGAGCAGTACTTC.

A word on this clone: The sample has other DNA sequences that encode this CDR3 too. The chain combines TRBV4-1 with TRBJ2-1; 11 bases are shared with TRBD2. The V and J ends lost 1 base and 8 bases, in that order; junction bases with no gene match: 16. The CDR3 sequence is 19 residues long. Looked up from germline, CDR1 is MGHRA and CDR2 is YSYEKL. The CDR3 spells CASSQGPLGLAGGDDEQFF. The CDR3 bases are TGCGCCAGCAGCCAAGGGCCCTTAGGGCTAGCGGGAGGAGATGATGAGCAGTTCTTC.

J is TRBJ1-1 and V is TRBV27; unclear D gene. Germline V gene lookup returns CDR1 MNHEY and CDR2 SMNVEV (reference sequence). Trimming cost V 5 bases and J 7 bases, with 17 bases left between them. This CDR3 has 14 residues. In DNA, the CDR3 is TGTGCCAGCAGTCCTACCGGCCTCGGGAGTGAAGCTTTCTTT. It encodes CASSPTGLGSEAFF.

The chain has TRBV6-6 and TRBJ1-1; D is ambiguous. CDR1 MNHNY and CDR2 SVGAGI come from the germline V gene (reference sequence). This CDR3 has 13 residues. V lost 10 bases, J lost 6 bases, and 18 bases lay in between. CDR3 loop: CATYQRRFAEAFF. The CDR3 DNA follows: TGTGCCACCTACCAACGGAGGTTCGCTGAAGCTTTCTTT.

This clone was observed a handful of times. The gene calls are TRBV5-4 and TRBJ1-5; D is undetermined. From germline, CDR1 is SGHNT and CDR2 YYREEE (reference sequence). V was clipped by 0 bases and J by 7 bases, with 8 bases between them. The CDR3 spans 13 residues. CDR3 region: CASSLEGTQPQHF. DNA for the CDR3: TGTGCCAGCAGCTTGGAAGGAACCCAGCCCCAGCATTTT. The entire variable domain, with the rest obtained from reference TRBV5-4 and TRBJ1-5, is as follows: ETGVTQSPTHLIKTRGQQVTLRCSSQSGHNTVSWYQQALGQGPQFIFQYYREEENGRGNFPPRFSGLQFPNYSSELNVNALELDDSALYLCASSLEGTQPQHFGDGTRLSIL.

The chain has TRBV11-2 and TRBJ1-3; D ambiguous. Between the trimmed V and J ends, which lost 5 bases and 2 bases, there was a span of 10 bases. The CDR3 runs 14 residues. Germline CDR1 reads SGHAT; CDR2 reads FQNNGV. The DNA of the CDR3 is TGTGCCAGCAGCCTAAATTCCCCTGGAAACACCATATATTTT. Translation gives CASSLNSPGNTIYF. Full variable domain (missing parts from reference TRBV11-2 and TRBJ1-3): EAGVAQSPRYKIIEKRQSVAFWCNPISGHATLYWYQQILGQGPKLLIQFQNNGVVDDSQLPKDRFSAERLKGVDSTLKIQPAKLEDSAVYLCASSLNSPGNTIYFGEGSWLTVV.

The chain combines TRBV7-2 with TRBJ1-3, with 8 bases identical to TRBD1. The V and J ends lost 5 bases and 2 bases, in that order; junction bases with no gene match: 11. CDR3 size: 17 residues. Germline V CDR1 and CDR2: SGHTA, FQGNSA. CDR3 region: CASSLHLDRAAGNTIYF. CDR3 nucleotides: TGTGCCAGCAGCCTCCACCTGGACAGGGCTGCTGGAAACACCATATATTTT. Using reference TRBV7-2 and TRBJ1-3 for the parts outside the CDR3, the full variable domain is GAGVSQSPSNKVTEKGKDVELRCDPISGHTALYWYRQSLGQGLEFLIYFQGNSAPDKSGLPSDRFSAERTGGSVSTLTIQRTQQEDSAVYLCASSLHLDRAAGNTIYFGEGSWLTVV.

The J gene is TRBJ1-2, the V gene TRBV19, with D unclear. Germline V lookup: CDR1 LNHDA, CDR2 SQIVND (reference sequence). The CDR3 has 14 amino acids. Trimming took off 5 bases at V and 4 bases at J, with 14 bases between the two ends. The CDR3 loop reads CASSLGSMSYGYTF. CDR3 sequence (DNA): TGTGCCAGTAGTCTCGGCTCTATGTCCTATGGCTACACCTTC.

The chain couples TRBV7-9 to TRBJ2-1, with 7 bases identical to TRBD1. There are 16 residues in the CDR3. The trim removed 0 bases at V and 3 bases at J, leaving 5 bases unmatched. The germline V gene encodes CDR1 SEHNR and CDR2 FQNEAQ (reference sequence). The CDR3 region is CASSLAEWDSYNEQFF. The CDR3 DNA follows: TGTGCCAGCAGCTTAGCCGAATGGGACAGCTACAATGAGCAGTTCTTC. The full variable domain, with the rest looked up from reference TRBV7-9 and TRBJ2-1, is DTGVSQNPRHKITKRGQNVTFRCDPISEHNRLYWYRQTLGQGPEFLTYFQNEAQLEKSRLLSDRFSAERPKGSFSTLEIQRTEQGDSAMYLCASSLAEWDSYNEQFFGPGTRLTVL.

This clone was observed once. V gene TRBV11-2 combines with J gene TRBJ1-1; TRBD1 agrees at 7 bases. The junction had 5 bases not matched to a gene; V was cut back by 1 base and J by 0 bases. This CDR3 has 16 amino acids. Germline V gives CDR1 SGHAT, CDR2 FQNNGV. CDR3 loop: CASSLGPGGLNTEAFF. CDR3 nucleotides: TGTGCCAGCAGCTTAGGGCCAGGGGGGTTGAACACTGAAGCTTTCTTT.